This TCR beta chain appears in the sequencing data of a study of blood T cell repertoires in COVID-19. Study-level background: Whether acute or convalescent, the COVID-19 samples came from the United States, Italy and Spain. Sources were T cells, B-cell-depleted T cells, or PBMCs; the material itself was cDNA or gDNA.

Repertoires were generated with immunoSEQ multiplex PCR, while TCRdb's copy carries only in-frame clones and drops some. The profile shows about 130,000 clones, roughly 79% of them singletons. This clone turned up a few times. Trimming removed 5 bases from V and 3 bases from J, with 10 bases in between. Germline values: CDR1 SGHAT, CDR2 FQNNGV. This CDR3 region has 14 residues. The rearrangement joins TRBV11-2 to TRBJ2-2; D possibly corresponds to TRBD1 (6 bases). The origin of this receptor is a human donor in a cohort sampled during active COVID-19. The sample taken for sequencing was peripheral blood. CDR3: CASSLQGYTGELFF. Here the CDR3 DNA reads TGTGCCAGCAGCCTACAGGGATACACCGGGGAGCTGTTTTTT.